This TCR beta chain derives from a study of CD8+CD57+ T cells in acquired aplastic anemia. Patients picked for sequencing had shown CD8+CD57+ cell expansion detected by flow cytometry. This clonotype was seen ten or more times. The germline gives CDR1 SEHNR, CDR2 FQNEAQ (reference sequence). The CDR3 spans 13 residues. The V end was cut by 5 bases, the J end by 3 bases, with 10 bases between. The use of genomic DNA as template underpinned the TCR beta VDJ and CDR3 profiling. A single record per CDR3 protein comes from TCRdb applying MiXCR to the reads. The sample comprises roughly 500,000 distinct CDR3 sequences, under 40% of which are singletons, and approximately 0.82% rests with the top ten.

The rearrangement links TRBV7-9 to TRBJ2-5; D is uncertain. The sequencing input was sorted CD4+, CD8+, or CD8+CD57+ T cells (not recorded which) from PBMCs. The TCR was taken from a human donor with aplastic anemia. CDR3 nucleotides: TGTGCCAGCAGCAGGCTGTCGGAAGAGACCCAGTACTTC. The encoded protein is CASSRLSEETQYF.